The 25 T cell receptor beta chains listed next were all sequenced from one sample in a study of molecular identifiers for immune sequencing clone quantification. Each CDR3 protein is one row after TCRdb ran MiXCR on the PCR reads. The data contain under 800,000 distinct CDR3 sequences, about 25% of them singletons. The sequencing input was naive CD8+ T cells from blood, with Jurkat cell RNA spiked in. Subset described: FACS-sorted CD8+CD4-CCR7+CD45RA+ naive T cells. The receptors here all came from a human donor in good health. Some libraries in this study had Jurkat cell RNA spiked in.

The chain couples TRBV6-2 or TRBV6-3 to TRBJ2-7; D gene unclear. The CDR3 spans 15 residues. V gave up 0 bases and J gave up 2 bases, with 11 bases separating them. Germline V CDR1 and CDR2: MNHEY, SVGEGT. The CDR3 nucleotides read TGTGCCAGCAGTTACTCGAAGGGCTCAACCTACGAGCAGTACTTC. It codes for CASSYSKGSTYEQYF.

This clonotype has only a few counts. A much larger clone lies a single base off, so this may be a read error. J is TRBJ2-4 and V is TRBV7-2; 7 positions agree with TRBD2. In germline, CDR1 is SGHTA, CDR2 FQGNSA. V dropped 3 bases and J dropped 0; count of bases not matched to a gene: 17. The CDR3 has 20 residues. The CDR3 sequence is CASSFRTSEGRILAKNIQYF. The CDR3, as DNA: TGTGCCAGCAGCTTCAGGACTAGTGAGGGCCGAATTCTAGCCAAAAACATTCAGTACTTC. The whole variable domain, filled in from reference TRBV7-2 and TRBJ2-4, reads GAGVSQSPSNKVTEKGKDVELRCDPISGHTALYWYRQSLGQGLEFLIYFQGNSAPDKSGLPSDRFSAERTGGSVSTLTIQRTQQEDSAVYLCASSFRTSEGRILAKNIQYFGAGTRLSVL.

This clonotype was observed many times. V usage is TRBV6-5 and J usage is TRBJ1-1, with D uncertain. Germline CDR1 reads MNHEY; CDR2 reads SVGAGI. The CDR3 runs to 13 residues. Trimming took 9 bases from V and 3 from J, leaving 14 bases between them. The CDR3 coding sequence is TGTGCCAGTGCGGATTATGGGTACACTGAAGCTTTCTTT. It is translated as CASADYGYTEAFF.

This clonotype was detected ten times or more. This rearrangement joins TRBV29-1 to TRBJ2-2, with 7 bases that match TRBD2. The germline gives CDR1 SQVTM, CDR2 ANQGSEA. V dropped 4 bases and J dropped 1; count of bases not matched to a gene: 12. The length of the CDR3 is 17 residues. In DNA, the CDR3 is TGCAGCGTTGGACGATTGGGGCGGGGGATGAACACCGGGGAGCTGTTTTTT. It codes for CSVGRLGRGMNTGELFF.

This clonotype was counted a few times. A much larger clone differs by one base, so this may be a read error. V is TRBV5-3 and J is TRBJ2-7; possible D gene TRBD2, 5 bases. TRBV5-3 is assigned to the ORF class and has an uncertain function. This CDR3 has 14 amino acids. The CDR3 here is CASSLGLATYGQYF. In DNA form, the CDR3 reads TGTGCCAGCAGCTTGGGCCTAGCTACGTACGGGCAGTACTTC.

This rearrangement joins TRBV11-2 to TRBJ1-2; a possible D gene is TRBD1 (5 bases). This CDR3 is built from 18 residues. V dropped 4 bases and J dropped 5 bases, with 26 bases sitting between them. CDR1 SGHAT and CDR2 FQNNGV come from the germline V gene. The CDR3 nucleotides are TGTGCCAGCAGCTCATTACCGGGACGGTGGAAGATGTATTATGGCTACACCTTC. Translated, it gives CASSSLPGRWKMYYGYTF.

This clonotype has just a few counts. The gene calls are TRBV9 and TRBJ2-2; D is undetermined. This CDR3 comprises 11 residues. Trimming took 0 bases from V and 8 from J, leaving 2 bases between them. Germline CDR1 reads SGDLS; CDR2 reads YYNGEE. The DNA of the CDR3 is TGTGCCAGCAGCGTAGAAGGGGAGCTGTTTTTT. The encoded protein is CASSVEGELFF.

This clonotype was counted many times. The chain combines TRBV4-1 with TRBJ1-1, with D unclear. Germline V lookup: CDR1 MGHRA, CDR2 YSYEKL. The CDR3 spans 14 residues. The ends were cut back, 0 bases at V and 7 bases at J, with 12 bases in the middle. The CDR3 nucleotides read TGCGCCAGCAGCCAAGATCCTAGTCAGAATGAAGCTTTCTTT. Protein: CASSQDPSQNEAFF.

This clonotype was seen a few times. The V and J genes are TRBV7-3 and TRBJ1-1; D is unclear. The V end was cut by 2 bases, the J end by 6 bases, with 10 bases between. The CDR3 totals 13 residues. Germline V gives CDR1 SGHTA, CDR2 FQGTGA. The CDR3 DNA sequence: TGTGCCAGCAGCTTAGCCGGGGAGCCTGAAGCTTTCTTT. Protein sequence: CASSLAGEPEAFF.

The chain is built from TRBV9 and TRBJ1-2; D might be TRBD1 (5 bases). CDR1 is SGDLS and CDR2 is YYNGEE in the germline V gene. This CDR3 is 15 amino acids long. The V gene lost 2 bases and the J gene lost 8 bases, with 19 bases spanning the gap. As DNA, the CDR3 is TGTGCCAGCAGCGTTACTGGGACGGAACTAATGGGCTACACCTTC. It codes for CASSVTGTELMGYTF.

The chain links TRBV11-2 to TRBJ1-1, with D hard to call. From germline, CDR1 is SGHAT and CDR2 FQNNGV. The V end lost 5 bases, the J end lost 10 bases, and 20 bases lay between the germline ends. This CDR3 has 14 residues. The CDR3 nucleotides are TGTGCCAGCAGCCTCAAGGAACGGATCACCGGAGCTTTCTTT. This gives the protein CASSLKERITGAFF.

This clonotype has a handful of counts. The V and J genes are TRBV4-3 and TRBJ2-5; a weak D match, TRBD2 (6 bases). This CDR3 comprises 15 residues. V lost 0 bases to trimming and J lost 3 bases, with 11 bases between them. Germline V gene data show CDR1 as LGHNA and CDR2 as YSLEER. CDR3 loop: CASSQESGYEETQYF. The CDR3 region has the DNA TGCGCCAGCAGCCAAGAAAGCGGGTACGAAGAGACCCAGTACTTC.

A note on this clonotype: A much larger clone differs from this one at a single base, so this may be a read error. The genes are TRBV7-2 and TRBJ1-3, with D maybe TRBD1 (5 bases). The V end lost 0 bases, the J end lost 5 bases, and 11 bases lay between the germline ends. Germline CDR1 is SGHTA and CDR2 is FQGNSA. The CDR3 has 15 amino acids. CDR3 sequence: CASSLAGALRNTIYF. The CDR3 region has the DNA TGTGCCAGCAGCTTAGCCGGGGCTCTCAGAAACACCATATATTTT.

This clonotype was seen at least ten times. The rearrangement joins TRBV20-1 to TRBJ2-3; TRBD1 is a possible D gene (6 bases). The CDR3 has 14 residues. Germline CDR1 reads DFQATT; CDR2 reads SNEGSKA (reference sequence). V lost 3 bases to trimming and J lost 4 bases, with 14 bases between them. The CDR3 here is CSARLGGQADTQYF. The CDR3 nucleotides are TGCAGTGCTAGGTTAGGGGGTCAAGCAGATACGCAGTATTTT.

CDR3 nucleotides: TGTGCCAGTAGTATAGCAGGGGTCGGCGAGCAGTACTTC. Translating gives CASSIAGVGEQYF. The chain employs TRBV19 and TRBJ2-7, with D possibly TRBD1 on 6 matching bases. This CDR3 spans 13 amino acids. V lost 1 base to trimming and J lost 6 bases, with 10 bases between them. Per the germline V gene, CDR1 is LNHDA and CDR2 is SQIVND (reference sequence).

This clonotype showed up just a few times. This rearrangement joins TRBV7-9 to TRBJ2-2; 7 bases are a match to TRBD2. This CDR3 contains 14 residues. The trim removed 5 bases at V and 7 bases at J, leaving 7 bases unmatched. Germline V gives CDR1 SEHNR, CDR2 FQNEAQ (reference sequence). CDR3 sequence: CASSAPGGGGELFF. CDR3 sequence (DNA): TGTGCCAGCAGCGCCCCAGGCGGGGGCGGGGAGCTGTTTTTT.

This clonotype was detected many times. J is TRBJ2-3 and V is TRBV7-9; D remains ambiguous. Germline lookup yields CDR1 SEHNR and CDR2 FQNEAQ (reference sequence). This CDR3 has 15 amino acids. V was trimmed by 1 base and J by 6 bases, leaving 14 bases between them. CDR3 DNA: TGTGCCAGCAGCTTAGGCGTCAGGAGAACGGATACGCAGTATTTT. It is translated as CASSLGVRRTDTQYF.

This clonotype was counted many times. The chain joins TRBV11-1 to TRBJ1-1; D not certain. The CDR3 runs 17 residues. Trimming took 5 bases from V and 1 from J, leaving 20 bases between them. In germline, CDR1 is SGHAT, CDR2 FQDESV (reference sequence). The CDR3 reads CASSLNGHHPPNTEAFF. The DNA for the CDR3 is TGTGCCAGCAGCCTAAATGGTCACCATCCACCGAACACTGAAGCTTTCTTT.

In its sample, this clonotype was seen many times. The chain joins TRBV18 to TRBJ2-3; 7 bases are a match to TRBD2. V lost 6 bases to trimming and J lost 0 bases; unmatched junction nucleotides: 3. This CDR3 contains 14 residues. Looked up from germline, CDR1 is KGHSH and CDR2 is LQKENI. The CDR3 sequence is CASSRGGSTDTQYF. CDR3 bases: TGTGCCAGCTCTCGCGGGGGAAGCACAGATACGCAGTATTTT.

This clonotype was observed at least ten times. The CDR3 is CASSQQGQPQHF. Here the CDR3 DNA reads TGTGCCAGCAGCCAACAGGGTCAGCCCCAGCATTTT. The gene calls are TRBV13 and TRBJ1-5; possibly TRBD1 for D (6 bases). The germline V gene has CDR1 PRHDT and CDR2 FYEKMQ (reference sequence). Trimming stripped 5 bases from V and 6 bases from J, with 8 bases between. The CDR3 spans 12 residues.

The table lists this clonotype with a few counts. An end of the junction does not agree with germline; a read error may underlie this. The chain couples TRBV11-1 to TRBJ2-7; no reliable D call. Germline CDR1 is SGHAT and CDR2 is FQDESV (reference sequence). This CDR3 contains 11 residues. The CDR3 coding sequence is TGTGCCAGCAGCCGCTCCTGCGAGCAGTACTTC. It codes for CASSRSCEQYF. The full variable domain, its missing parts supplied by reference TRBV11-1 and TRBJ2-7, is EAEVAQSPRYKITEKSQAVAFWCDPISGHATLYWYRQILGQGPELLVQFQDESVVDDSQLPKDRFSAERLKGVDSTLKIQPAELGDSAMYLCASSRSCEQYFGPGTRLTVT.

The CDR3 DNA reads TGCCGCTCGGGGGGGGGAGGGGTCGATACGCAGTATTTT. It yields the protein CRSGGGGVDTQYF. The chain joins TRBV20-1 to TRBJ2-3, with 8 bases matching TRBD2. The CDR3 runs to 13 residues. Germline V gene lookup returns CDR1 DFQATT and CDR2 SNEGSKA (reference sequence).

J is TRBJ2-2 and V is TRBV30; D call uncertain. The germline V gene has CDR1 GTSNPN and CDR2 SVGIG (reference sequence). The CDR3 spans 13 residues. V lost 2 bases, J lost 0 bases, and 4 bases lay in between. CDR3 loop: CAWSTTNTGELFF. The CDR3 nucleotides are TGTGCCTGGAGTACCACGAACACCGGGGAGCTGTTTTTT.

Only a few counts were recorded for this clonotype. The chain recombines TRBV5-4 with TRBJ2-7; possibly TRBD1 for D (6 bases). The germline V and J ends were trimmed by 2 bases and 3 bases, with 15 bases remaining between them. Germline CDR1 and CDR2: SGHNT and YYREEE (reference sequence). CDR3 length: 15 amino acids. For the CDR3, the DNA is TGTGCCAGCAGCTTCCCAGGGGAAATAAACTACGAGCAGTACTTC. The encoded protein is CASSFPGEINYEQYF.

This clonotype appeared a few times. The J gene is TRBJ1-4, the V gene TRBV27; D is uncertain. Germline V CDR1 and CDR2: MNHEY, SMNVEV (reference sequence). Trimming removed 5 bases from V and 8 bases from J, with 15 bases in between. CDR3 length: 14 residues. CDR3 bases: TGTGCCAGCAGTCTTGGGCCAAGAGGGGAAAAACTGTTTTTT. Its protein is CASSLGPRGEKLFF.